A selection of T cell receptor beta chains follows, all from one sample in a study of blood T cell repertoires in COVID-19. Assay used: immunoSEQ multiplex PCR; TCRdb lists only in-frame clones, some missing. The table includes roughly 280,000 clones, around nine tenths detected once. The sample taken for sequencing was peripheral blood. All receptors derive from a woman aged 25 to 39 with COVID-19, enrolled during active disease. The CDR3 runs from the conserved cysteine through the conserved F or W. A D gene is named only where the DNA matches it firmly. Size is stated for part of the rows, as once, few or many counts, or as a class when the clone is expanded.

>15|TRBV19|-|-|TRBJ2-3
CASSSPGRSVDTQYF
TGTGCCAGTAGTTCCCCCGGCAGGTCCGTCGATACGCAGTATTTT
>14|TRBV19|once|TRBD1|TRBJ2-3
CASSAGQVTDTQYF
TGTGCCAGTAGTGCCGGACAGGTCACAGATACGCAGTATTTT
>15|TRBV2|-|TRBD1|TRBJ2-7
CATSSTGTEAYEQYF
TGTGCCACCTCCTCGACCGGGACAGAGGCCTACGAGCAGTACTTC
>15|TRBV5-5|-|TRBD1|TRBJ1-2
CASSSPAGGYYGYTF
TGTGCCAGCAGCTCTCCGGCAGGGGGGTACTATGGCTACACCTTC
>14|TRBV6-5|few|TRBD1|TRBJ2-7
CAIRTGAYSGEQYF
TGTGCCATACGGACAGGGGCCTATTCGGGCGAGCAGTACTTC
>15|TRBV5-1|-|-|TRBJ1-5
CASSPQGYSNQPQHF
TGCGCCAGCAGCCCCCAGGGGTATAGCAATCAGCCCCAGCATTTT
>11|TRBV30|-|-|TRBJ1-2
CAWSGGYGYTF
TGTGCCTGGAGCGGCGGCTATGGCTACACCTTC
>15|TRBV5-1|-|TRBD2|TRBJ2-3
CASSPGTSATDTQYF
TGCGCCAGCAGCCCCGGGACTAGCGCAACAGATACGCAGTATTTT
>12|TRBV5-4|-|-|TRBJ2-7
CASSSTVDEQYF
TGTGCCAGCAGCTCCACAGTTGACGAGCAGTACTTC
>15|TRBV18|once|-|TRBJ2-2
CASSPLRENTGELFF
TGTGCCAGCTCACCACTGCGGGAGAACACCGGGGAGCTGTTTTTT
>15|TRBV7-9|-|-|TRBJ1-2
CASSLSLGEAYGYTF
TGTGCCAGCAGCTTAAGTTTGGGGGAGGCCTATGGCTACACCTTC
>16|TRBV11-3|-|TRBD2|TRBJ2-1
CASSLRAGGRDNEQFF
TGTGCCAGCAGCCTAAGGGCGGGAGGGAGAGACAATGAGCAGTTCTTC
>12|TRBV30|-|TRBD1|TRBJ2-7
CAYRDSPYEQYF
TGTGCCTACCGGGACAGCCCCTACGAGCAGTACTTC
>13|TRBV12-3/TRBV12-4|-|-|TRBJ1-1
CASSLAFGTEAFF
TGTGCCAGCAGTTTGGCCTTTGGCACTGAAGCTTTCTTT
>15|TRBV7-2|-|-|TRBJ2-1
CASSFAGTAYNEQFF
TGTGCCAGCAGCTTCGCCGGGACTGCATACAATGAGCAGTTCTTC
>13|TRBV29-1|once|TRBD1|TRBJ2-7
CSVGQGTSYEQYF
TGCAGCGTTGGACAGGGGACATCCTACGAGCAGTACTTC
>12|TRBV5-1|-|-|TRBJ2-1
CASSFSNNEQFF
TGCGCCAGCAGCTTTTCAAACAATGAGCAGTTCTTC
>16|TRBV28|-|TRBD1|TRBJ1-1
CASSFFLTGEGTEAFF
TGTGCCAGCAGTTTCTTTTTGACAGGGGAGGGAACTGAAGCTTTCTTT
>15|TRBV5-1|-|TRBD2|TRBJ2-7
CASSNTSGSSYEQYF
TGCGCCAGCAGCAACACTAGCGGTAGCTCCTACGAGCAGTACTTC
>16|TRBV19|-|-|TRBJ1-4
CASSMRGGTRPEKLFF
TGTGCCAGTAGTATGAGAGGCGGGACTAGACCTGAAAAACTGTTTTTT
>17|TRBV30|-|TRBD1|TRBJ1-5
CAWSGGGQGGVGQPQHF
TGTGCCTGGAGTGGCGGGGGACAGGGAGGTGTTGGTCAGCCCCAGCATTTT
>16|TRBV6-2/TRBV6-3|-|TRBD2|TRBJ2-1
CASSESSGKSYNEQFF
TGTGCCAGCAGTGAGTCTAGCGGGAAGTCCTACAATGAGCAGTTCTTC
>13|TRBV28|once|-|TRBJ1-2
CASSFQGHPGYTF
TGTGCCAGCAGTTTTCAAGGACACCCCGGCTACACCTTC
>14|TRBV5-5|-|TRBD1|TRBJ1-2
CASSLAGQDHGYTF
TGTGCCAGCAGCTTGGCGGGACAGGACCATGGCTACACCTTC
>13|TRBV30|-|-|TRBJ2-5
CAWSVQGVGTQYF
TGTGCCTGGAGTGTACAAGGGGTCGGGACCCAGTACTTC
>14|TRBV6-6|-|-|TRBJ1-1
CATSLGRRNTEAFF
TGTGCCACCTCCCTGGGGCGGCGGAACACTGAAGCTTTCTTT
>15|TRBV30|-|-|TRBJ2-1
CAWSVQLTAGNEQFF
TGTGCCTGGAGTGTACAGTTGACAGCGGGCAATGAGCAGTTCTTC
>19|TRBV11-2|-|TRBD2|TRBJ2-1
CASSLDRRSGASSYNEQFF
TGTGCCAGCAGCTTAGATCGTAGAAGCGGGGCGAGCTCCTACAATGAGCAGTTCTTC
>13|TRBV6-5|-|-|TRBJ2-7
CASSLGPSYEQYF
TGTGCCAGCAGTTTGGGGCCCTCCTACGAGCAGTACTTC
>13|TRBV7-3|-|-|TRBJ1-1
CASSVTGNSEAFF
TGTGCCAGCAGCGTTACGGGTAACTCTGAAGCTTTCTTT
>16|TRBV4-3|-|-|TRBJ1-1
CASSQGRGLMNTEAFF
TGCGCCAGCAGCCAAGGTAGAGGGCTAATGAACACTGAAGCTTTCTTT
>14|TRBV5-4|-|TRBD1|TRBJ2-5
CASSLRTGAETQYF
TGTGCCAGCAGCTTGCGGACAGGGGCCGAGACCCAGTACTTC
>13|TRBV19|-|TRBD1|TRBJ1-1
CASCQDRATEAFF
TGTGCCAGTTGCCAGGACAGGGCCACTGAAGCTTTCTTT
>17|TRBV2|-|TRBD2|TRBJ2-1
CASTRGVGRGSIDEQFF
TGTGCCAGCACTCGGGGGGTAGGTCGCGGGAGCATCGATGAGCAGTTCTTC
>16|TRBV5-8|-|TRBD2|TRBJ2-7
CASSTRTSRPYIEQYF
TGTGCCAGCAGCACCCGGACTAGCCGCCCTTACATCGAGCAGTACTTC
>14|TRBV9|-|TRBD1|TRBJ2-5
CASSGDRGLETQYF
TGTGCCAGCAGCGGGGACAGGGGGCTTGAGACCCAGTACTTC
>13|TRBV27|-|-|TRBJ2-5
CASRAGNEETQYF
TGTGCCAGCAGGGCGGGGAACGAAGAGACCCAGTACTTC
>15|TRBV2|-|-|TRBJ2-2
CASRVRLVSAGELFF
TGTGCCAGCAGGGTAAGACTAGTATCCGCCGGGGAGCTGTTTTTT
>14|TRBV7-2|-|TRBD1|TRBJ2-5
CASSWGQGGETQYF
TGTGCCAGCAGCTGGGGACAGGGGGGCGAGACCCAGTACTTC
>13|TRBV6-5|-|-|TRBJ2-3
CASQGLSTDTQYF
TGTGCCAGTCAGGGGCTAAGTACAGATACGCAGTATTTT